The entry below gives a single T cell receptor (beta chain) sequence along with its context. Its specificity is not known. The sample is drawn from a study of T cell responses to AZD1222 COVID-19 vaccine. Findings and caveats of the study: At study baseline, merely more than 5 AZD1222 recipients were seropositive. Donors, mostly white British, included more females; clonal diversity was possibly underestimated.

Clones were read by immunoSEQ multiplex PCR, and TCRdb kept only the in-frame ones, dropping some. The data show approximately 73,000 clones, over 80% seen once. Germline-derived CDR1 and CDR2 are MNHNS and SASEGT. CDR3 length: 17 amino acids. J gave up 1 base and V 0 bases, and 2 bases lay outside the gene matches. This TCR came from an adult in good health. The chain is built from TRBV6-1 and TRBJ1-6; 8 bases map to TRBD1. Here the sequenced sample was peripheral blood, taken on day 0 of AZD1222 vaccination. CDR3 bases: TGTGCCAGCAGTGAAGCGCAGGGGGCGTCCTATAATTCACCCCTCCACTTT. This codes for CASSEAQGASYNSPLHF.